The 18 T cell receptor beta chains below all came from one sample that was sequenced in a study of T cells in Graves' hyperthyroidism and ophthalmopathy. Amplified TCR beta CDR3 regions came from RNA transcripts. When the TCR CDR3 underwent first-round RT-PCR, the HTBI primer set was used. TCRdb analysed the multiplex PCR reads with MiXCR anew, one entry per CDR3 protein. The sample carries more than 350,000 distinct CDR3 sequences, roughly 15% recorded once. Material: blood. These receptors were obtained from a woman in her twenties or thirties with Graves' hyperthyroidism that later progressed to Graves' ophthalmopathy.

This clonotype was seen many times. The chain is built from TRBV11-2 and TRBJ1-2, with D uncertain. Trimming shortened V by 9 bases and J by 2 bases, and 13 bases separated the two germline ends. Germline CDR1 reads SGHAT; CDR2 reads FQNNGV. The CDR3 loop spans 13 amino acids. CDR3 residues: CASRSPRNYGYTF. The CDR3 DNA follows: TGTGCCAGTAGGAGTCCGAGGAACTATGGCTACACCTTC.

This clonotype was observed many times. The chain joins TRBV12-3 or TRBV12-4 to TRBJ1-2, with D possibly TRBD1 on 5 matching bases. V was shortened by 3 bases and J by 3 bases, with 14 bases between the two germline ends. The CDR3 is 15 residues long. CDR3 in DNA: TGTGCCAGCAGTTTTTCCATAGACAGCTACTATGGCTACACCTTC. Residues: CASSFSIDSYYGYTF.

The rearrangement links TRBV19 to TRBJ1-4, with TRBD1 as a possible D gene (6 bases). The germline V and J ends were trimmed by 5 bases and 7 bases, with 11 bases remaining between them. This CDR3 comprises 13 residues. Per germline, CDR1 LNHDA and CDR2 SQIVND (reference sequence). CDR3: CASSSVGAEKLFF. The CDR3 DNA sequence: TGTGCCAGTAGTTCTGTGGGGGCTGAAAAACTGTTTTTT. The complete variable domain, with remaining parts taken from reference TRBV19 and TRBJ1-4, reads DGGITQSPKYLFRKEGQNVTLSCEQNLNHDAMYWYRQDPGQGLRLIYYSQIVNDFQKGDIAEGYSVSREKKESFPLTVTSAQKNPTAFYLCASSSVGAEKLFFGSGTQLSVL.

This clonotype came up many times. The J gene is TRBJ1-4, the V gene TRBV30, with D possibly TRBD1 on 5 matching bases. V lost 5 bases, J lost 3 bases, and 10 bases lay in between. The CDR3 is 13 residues long. CDR1 is GTSNPN, CDR2 SVGIG, per germline (reference sequence). In nucleotides, the CDR3 is TGTGCCTGGGGAGGGGTTGCTAATGAAAAACTGTTTTTT. Translation: CAWGGVANEKLFF.

This clonotype was counted at least ten times. The V call is TRBV29-1, the J call TRBJ1-6; 8 bases agree with TRBD1. The germline V gene encodes CDR1 SQVTM and CDR2 ANQGSEA. The CDR3 totals 14 residues. The junction had 7 bases not matched to a gene; V was cut back by 7 bases and J by 5 bases. This CDR3 is CSARTGPNNSPLHF. DNA for the CDR3: TGCAGCGCTCGGACAGGGCCAAATAATTCACCCCTCCACTTT.

There are many counts of this clonotype. The rearrangement uses TRBV12-3 or TRBV12-4 and TRBJ1-6; a weak D match, TRBD1 (6 bases). V gave up 2 bases and J gave up 10 bases, with 12 bases separating them. The CDR3 extends over 14 amino acids. This chain's CDR3 is CASSLSGDGSPLHF. The CDR3 nucleotides are TGTGCCAGCAGTTTATCAGGGGATGGATCACCCCTCCACTTT.

V gene TRBV29-1 combines with J gene TRBJ2-3; 7 nucleotides match TRBD2. Trimming at V came to 2 bases and at J to 2 bases, leaving 10 bases not matched to a gene. Germline-derived CDR1 and CDR2 are SQVTM and ANQGSEA. The CDR3 runs to 16 residues. The CDR3 nucleotides read TGCAGCGTTGAACTGGCTTCGGGGGGTTACACAGATACGCAGTATTTT. Its protein product is CSVELASGGYTDTQYF.

This clonotype has at least ten counts. The rearrangement uses TRBV11-2 and TRBJ2-3, with D unresolved. Per the germline V gene, CDR1 is SGHAT and CDR2 is FQNNGV. CDR3 length equals 14 residues. V lost 1 base, J lost 0 bases, and 5 bases lay in between. The CDR3 coding sequence is TGTGCCAGCAGCTTAGCCCCTAGCACAGATACGCAGTATTTT. It codes for CASSLAPSTDTQYF. The entire variable domain, with the rest obtained from reference TRBV11-2 and TRBJ2-3, is as follows: EAGVAQSPRYKIIEKRQSVAFWCNPISGHATLYWYQQILGQGPKLLIQFQNNGVVDDSQLPKDRFSAERLKGVDSTLKIQPAKLEDSAVYLCASSLAPSTDTQYFGPGTRLTVL.

The V gene is TRBV20-1, the J gene TRBJ1-2, with TRBD1 identical over 7 bases. The germline CDR1 and CDR2 sequences are DFQATT and SNEGSKA (reference sequence). This CDR3 comprises 15 residues. The V gene end was trimmed by 0 bases and the J gene end by 3 bases; junction bases not matched to a gene: 7. DNA of the CDR3: TGCAGTGCTAGAGATCGAGGCAGGGGGTACTATGGCTACACCTTC. This codes for CSARDRGRGYYGYTF.

Ten or more counts support this clonotype. This rearrangement joins TRBV6-1 to TRBJ1-1, with 9 bases aligning to TRBD1. Germline CDR1 reads MNHNS; CDR2 reads SASEGT. V lost 6 bases to trimming and J lost 10 bases; unmatched junction nucleotides: 12. CDR3 length equals 14 residues. The CDR3 sequence is CASSRDREASAAFF. DNA for the CDR3: TGTGCCAGCAGCCGGGACAGGGAGGCGTCCGCAGCTTTCTTT.

This clonotype was observed a few times. CDR3 DNA sequence: TGCGCCAGCAGCAACCGCGACAGGGACACTGAAGCTTTCTTT. Its translation is CASSNRDRDTEAFF. The rearrangement links TRBV5-1 to TRBJ1-1; TRBD1 matches at 7 bases. Trimming cost V 4 bases and J 3 bases; bases outside gene matches: 6. CDR1 and CDR2 from the germline V gene are SGHRS and YFSETQ. The CDR3 totals 14 residues.

This clonotype was observed at least ten times. J is TRBJ1-2 and V is TRBV30; D perhaps matches TRBD1 (5 bases). Germline lookup yields CDR1 GTSNPN and CDR2 SVGIG (reference sequence). CDR3 length equals 15 residues. Trimming removed 4 bases at V and 7 bases at J, with 22 bases between. Here the CDR3 reads CAWTQEAGINSGYTF. In DNA form, the CDR3 reads TGTGCCTGGACCCAAGAGGCAGGGATTAACAGTGGCTACACCTTC.

Only a few counts were recorded for this clonotype. V is TRBV30 and J is TRBJ2-2; D ambiguous. Deletions cut 2 bases from V and 2 bases from J, with 3 bases between. Germline CDR1 reads GTSNPN; CDR2 reads SVGIG (reference sequence). CDR3 length: 12 amino acids. CDR3 in DNA: TGTGCCTGGAGTACCAACACCGGGGAGCTGTTTTTT. This codes for CAWSTNTGELFF.

About this clonotype itself: A much larger clone lies a single base off, so this may be a read error. The gene calls are TRBV10-1 and TRBJ2-7; 11 bases map to TRBD1. The CDR3 runs 16 residues. With V trimmed by 2 bases and J by 2 bases, 5 bases remained unmatched. Germline V gene sequence: CDR1 WNHNN, CDR2 SYGVQD (reference sequence). CDR3 in amino acids: CASSESLGQGAYEQYF. The CDR3 coding sequence is TGCGCCAGCAGTGAGAGCCTGGGACAGGGGGCCTACGAGCAGTACTTC.

This clonotype has only a few counts. V and J are TRBV5-1 and TRBJ2-3; D might be TRBD1 or TRBD2, each matching 5 bases. Trimming shortened V by 6 bases and J by 3 bases, and 20 bases separated the two germline ends. Germline lookup yields CDR1 SGHRS and CDR2 YFSETQ. The CDR3 covers 16 residues. The CDR3 region is CASKSRGTQKTDTQYF. CDR3 in DNA: TGCGCCAGCAAAAGTAGAGGGACCCAGAAGACAGATACGCAGTATTTT.

The table lists this clonotype with a few counts. The chain recombines TRBV19 with TRBJ2-1; possibly TRBD1 for D (6 bases). Trimming stripped 3 bases from V and 8 bases from J, with 26 bases between. CDR3 size: 18 residues. The germline V gene has CDR1 LNHDA and CDR2 SQIVND (reference sequence). CDR3 loop: CASSISTNTGLRYYEQFF. CDR3 in DNA: TGTGCCAGTAGTATTTCTACTAATACAGGGTTGAGGTACTATGAGCAGTTCTTC. The whole variable domain, filled in from reference TRBV19 and TRBJ2-1, reads DGGITQSPKYLFRKEGQNVTLSCEQNLNHDAMYWYRQDPGQGLRLIYYSQIVNDFQKGDIAEGYSVSREKKESFPLTVTSAQKNPTAFYLCASSISTNTGLRYYEQFFGPGTRLTVL.

This clonotype has a count of ten or more. The rearrangement joins TRBV12-3 or TRBV12-4 to TRBJ2-3; weak D call: TRBD2 (6 bases). V lost 10 bases and J lost 1, with 24 bases in between. The CDR3 is made up of 17 amino acids. The CDR3 DNA reads TGTGCCACCAGCGGAGAGGCGGGGCCGAAAGGCACAGATACGCAGTATTTT. Translating it yields CATSGEAGPKGTDTQYF.

J is TRBJ2-1 and V is TRBV19; 9 bases agree with TRBD2. This CDR3 has 15 residues. The germline V gene encodes CDR1 LNHDA and CDR2 SQIVND (reference sequence). With 6 bases clipped from V and 7 bases from J, the junction kept 10 bases outside the gene matches. The CDR3 sequence is CASSRLAAEINEQFF. In nucleotides, the CDR3 is TGTGCCAGTAGCAGACTAGCGGCGGAAATTAATGAGCAGTTCTTC.